This T cell receptor (beta chain) was identified during a study of CD8 T cells in Susac syndrome (dated by TCRdb to about 2019). For the wider study: Whether CD8+ T cell activation and differentiation in Susac syndrome was antigen driven was tested using repertoire sequencing.

In the case of this clonotype: Its antigen is currently not known. Base qualities are not provided; no much larger clone lies one nucleotide away.

General study outcomes and caveats: The number of individuals in the TCR sequencing and HLA analysis was acknowledged as relatively small.

RNA was extracted using the RNeasy kit, and roughly 0.5 to 1 microgram was reverse transcribed with random hexamers. TCR beta CDR3 regions were amplified with the immunoSEQ multiplex PCR assay covering 54 Vbeta and 13 Jbeta segments. Bias from PCR amplification was corrected by using a synthetic template baseline for primer optimization and for computational correction. Per the authors' processing: Reads were assigned to V, D and J genes according to IMGT and analyzed in immunoSEQ Analyzer, with only productive sequences retained. Clonality was computed as one minus Shannon entropy normalized by log2 of the number of productive unique sequences. For each patient and control, public and private clones were evaluated among the 100 most prevalent clones. A clone was defined as Susac-specific if it was absent from the healthy and MS cohorts, from over a thousand published viral clones and from other ImmuneACCESS disease sequences. TCRdb trimmed the raw reads at Q25, called clones with MiXCR and kept productive beta chains. Records with the same CDR3 protein are collapsed into one entry carrying the most frequent genes and DNA. The V and J calls and clone size come from TCRdb's table, not from the authors' own analysis. For this sample there are 130,000 to 150,000 distinct CDR3 sequences; 94% appear just once. Roughly 0.083% of the sample is taken by the ten largest.

Peripheral blood CD8+ and CD4+ T cells from healthy donors, Susac syndrome patients and multiple sclerosis patients were profiled using high-throughput TCR beta sequencing. The healthy donors served as controls matched for age and sex. CD8+ TEMRA cells were enriched by FACS, while bulk CD8+ and CD4+ T cells were purified by magnetic negative isolation. Blood was drawn into EDTA tubes, processed within 24 hours, and PBMCs were isolated by density gradient centrifugation. PBMCs intended for TCR sequencing were frozen in liquid nitrogen and were later thawed in a 37 degrees C water bath. The sorted or isolated CD4+, CD8+ and CD8+ TEMRA cells reached a purity of at least 90%. The sequencing sample was made of CD4+ T cells from PBMCs. The clonotype was recovered from a human donor in good health.

The CDR3 has the sequence CASRVGVSSYEQYF. The DNA sequence is TGTGCCAGCCGCGTGGGGGTGAGCTCCTACGAGCAGTACTTC. The V and J segments used are TRBV6-1 and TRBJ2-7; the D gene assignment is perhaps TRBD1 or TRBD2, with each matching 5 bases. V is pared back by 8 bases and J by 0 bases, with 14 bases lying between the germline termini. Counted from cysteine to phenylalanine, this CDR3 has 14 amino acids. Kept here is only the CDR3 DNA, which spans 42 bases and is read in frame from base 1. CDR1 and CDR2 are read off the germline V gene as MNHNS and SASEGT.